The next 11 T cell receptor beta chains were all read from a single sample in a study of radiotherapy plus CTLA-4 blockade in lung cancer. TCRdb's copy holds only in-frame clones and misses some; the assay was immunoSEQ multiplex PCR. The sample has tens of thousands of clones; about 63% are singletons. The specimen comprised peripheral blood, sampled from a patient treated with radiotherapy plus ipilimumab. Receptors originate from a human donor with non-small cell lung cancer who had a partial response to radiotherapy plus ipilimumab.

The chain combines TRBV30 with TRBJ1-1; 10 bases are a match to TRBD1. CDR1 and CDR2 from the germline V gene are GTSNPN and SVGIG (reference sequence). The CDR3 consists of 15 residues. V was clipped by 5 bases and J by 6 bases; unmatched bases: 12. The CDR3 reads CAWFPKGQGISEAFF. CDR3 nucleotide sequence: TGTGCCTGGTTTCCCAAGGGACAGGGGATTTCTGAAGCTTTCTTT.

The genes are TRBV27 and TRBJ1-1; D gene uncertain. Germline loops: CDR1 MNHEY, CDR2 SMNVEV (reference sequence). Trimming stripped 2 bases from V and 5 bases from J, with 12 bases between. The CDR3 length is 14 residues. The CDR3 sequence is CASSLSPAGTEAFF. The CDR3 DNA sequence: TGTGCCAGCAGTTTAAGCCCAGCGGGGACTGAAGCTTTCTTT.

CDR3 DNA sequence: TGTGCCAGCCTGACTAGCGGGGGCTACAATGAGCAGTTCTTC. Encoded protein: CASLTSGGYNEQFF. This sequence joins TRBV5-6 and TRBJ2-1; 12 bases match TRBD2. CDR3 length: 14 amino acids. The junction had 2 bases not matched to a gene; V was cut back by 7 bases and J by 3 bases. Germline V CDR1 and CDR2: SGHDT, YYEEEE.

V usage is TRBV27 and J usage is TRBJ2-1; 8 bases are a match to TRBD2. Trimming removed 7 bases from V and 2 bases from J; junction bases left unmatched: 1. Germline loops: CDR1 MNHEY, CDR2 SMNVEV (reference sequence). CDR3 length equals 13 residues. This CDR3 reads CASKAGAYNEQFF. CDR3 nucleotide sequence: TGTGCCAGCAAAGCGGGGGCCTACAATGAGCAGTTCTTC.

This clone came up many times. The chain uses TRBV27 and TRBJ1-1; tentatively, D is TRBD1 (5 bases). With 3 bases removed from V and 4 bases from J, the gap between germline ends came to 15 bases. CDR3 length equals 15 residues. Germline-derived CDR1 and CDR2 are MNHEY and SMNVEV (reference sequence). CDR3 sequence reads: CASSLQGVRATEAFF. Here the CDR3 DNA reads TGTGCCAGCAGTTTGCAAGGGGTTCGGGCCACTGAAGCTTTCTTT.

V and J are TRBV7-9 and TRBJ1-1, with unresolved D. Per germline, CDR1 SEHNR and CDR2 FQNEAQ (reference sequence). This CDR3 comprises 16 residues. V lost 1 base and J lost 1, with 13 bases in between. CDR3 in amino acids: CASSLGATFGNTEAFF. In DNA form, the CDR3 reads TGTGCCAGCAGCTTAGGGGCAACCTTTGGGAACACTGAAGCTTTCTTT.

The sample holds a few counts of this clone. This chain links TRBV30 with TRBJ2-7, with D perhaps TRBD2 (6 bases). The CDR3 has 15 residues. V was trimmed by 2 bases and J by 4 bases, leaving 18 bases between them. The V gene's germline CDR1 is GTSNPN and CDR2 SVGIG (reference sequence). The CDR3 DNA reads as TGTGCCTGGAGTCGCCCACTACCCGGGGGATACGAGCAGTACTTC. Translation: CAWSRPLPGGYEQYF.

In this sample, this clone turned up once. This chain uses TRBV14 with TRBJ2-6; D is possibly TRBD1 (5 bases). The ends were cut back, 4 bases at V and 0 bases at J, with 13 bases in the middle. Germline CDR1 reads SGHDN; CDR2 reads FVKESK. The length of the CDR3 is 17 residues. The CDR3 loop is CASSPRWGLSGANVLTF. The CDR3 coding sequence is TGTGCCAGCAGCCCGAGATGGGGCCTCTCTGGGGCCAACGTCCTGACTTTC.

The chain carries TRBV2 and TRBJ2-7; D is perhaps TRBD1 (6 bases). Germline V gene lookup returns CDR1 SNHLY and CDR2 FYNNEI. Trimming cost V 4 bases and J 3 bases, with 16 bases left between them. The CDR3 consists of 15 residues. The CDR3 nucleotides are TGTGCCAGCAGTGGGAGTCAGGGGAGAAACTACGAGCAGTACTTC. As protein: CASSGSQGRNYEQYF.

This clone was picked up a small number of times. The genes are TRBV19 and TRBJ1-1, with D tentatively TRBD1 (6 bases). Germline CDR1 reads LNHDA; CDR2 reads SQIVND (reference sequence). The CDR3 covers 16 residues. V shed 4 bases and J shed 4 bases, with 19 bases lying between them. CDR3 nucleotide sequence: TGTGCCAGTAGTACCCAGGCGGGGGCCGTGGGCACTGAAGCTTTCTTT. Amino acid sequence: CASSTQAGAVGTEAFF.

This clone is deemed medium-sized. The CDR3 is CASSYRDRDQETQYF. CDR3 DNA: TGTGCCAGCAGTTACAGGGACAGGGACCAAGAGACCCAGTACTTC. V usage is TRBV6-5 and J usage is TRBJ2-5; 9 nucleotides match TRBD1. The length of the CDR3 is 15 residues. The V and J ends lost 2 bases and 0 bases, in that order; junction bases with no gene match: 1. Germline V gene lookup returns CDR1 MNHEY and CDR2 SVGAGI.